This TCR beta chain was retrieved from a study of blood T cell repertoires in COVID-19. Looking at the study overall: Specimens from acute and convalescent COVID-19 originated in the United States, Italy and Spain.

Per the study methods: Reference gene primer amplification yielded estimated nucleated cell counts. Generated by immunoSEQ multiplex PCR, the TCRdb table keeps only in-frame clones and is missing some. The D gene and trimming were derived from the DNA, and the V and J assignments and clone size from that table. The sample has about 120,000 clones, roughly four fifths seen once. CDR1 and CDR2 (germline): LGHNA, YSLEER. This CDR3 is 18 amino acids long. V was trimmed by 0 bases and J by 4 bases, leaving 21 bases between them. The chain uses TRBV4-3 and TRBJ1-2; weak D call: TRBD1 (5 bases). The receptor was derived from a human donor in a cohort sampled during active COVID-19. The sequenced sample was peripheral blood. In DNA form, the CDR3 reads TGCGCCAGCAGCCAAGAGGAGCCCGGACGAAGGGGAGGCTATGGCTACACCTTC. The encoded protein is CASSQEEPGRRGGYGYTF.